The 5 T cell receptor beta chains presented below share a single source sample, sequenced in a study of cytomegalovirus exposure and HLA in healthy donors. PCR was performed using 60 Vbeta and 13 Jbeta primers. Libraries were prepared by immunoSEQ multiplex PCR; TCRdb keeps only in-frame clonotypes and omits some of them. Seen here are under 150,000 clones, about 80% observed once, and the top ten hold less than 2%. Sequenced input: PBMCs. The receptors shown here come from a woman aged 25-40 years in good health and CMV-seronegative.

This clone was counted between two and nine times. The gene calls are TRBV6-5 and TRBJ2-2; TRBD2 might be the D (5 bases). The ends were cut back, 4 bases at V and 6 bases at J, with 15 bases in the middle. The CDR3 extends over 15 amino acids. The V gene's germline CDR1 is MNHEY and CDR2 SVGAGI. CDR3 amino acids: CASSSDYRGPGELFF. In DNA form, the CDR3 reads TGTGCCAGCAGTTCCGACTACAGAGGGCCCGGGGAGCTGTTTTTT.

The chain combines TRBV7-2 with TRBJ1-1; possible D gene TRBD1, 6 bases. V gave up 5 bases and J gave up 4 bases, with 14 bases separating them. The CDR3 loop spans 14 amino acids. Germline V gives CDR1 SGHTA, CDR2 FQGNSA. The CDR3 nucleotides read TGTGCCAGCAGCGTCCCGGGACAAGTCACTGAAGCTTTCTTT. Protein product: CASSVPGQVTEAFF.

V and J are TRBV10-3 and TRBJ2-7; 10 bases line up with TRBD1. Trimming took 2 bases from V and 3 from J; bases not matched to a gene: 1. CDR3 length: 14 residues. Germline V gene sequence: CDR1 ENHRY, CDR2 SYGVKD. The DNA for the CDR3 is TGTGCCATCAGTGAGGGGACAGGGGACTACGAGCAGTACTTC. Protein sequence: CAISEGTGDYEQYF.

The chain couples TRBV6-5 to TRBJ1-2; 9 bases match TRBD1. Germline V gene sequence: CDR1 MNHEY, CDR2 SVGAGI. V shed 6 bases and J 4 bases; nucleotides not matched to a gene: 6. This CDR3 spans 14 amino acids. CDR3 residues: CASSQGQGIYGYTF. The CDR3 bases are TGTGCCAGCAGCCAGGGACAGGGTATCTATGGCTACACCTTC.

V is TRBV30 and J is TRBJ2-5; maybe TRBD1 (5 bases). The V end lost 0 bases, the J end lost 2 bases, and 28 bases lay between the germline ends. The CDR3 runs 20 residues. The germline V gene encodes CDR1 GTSNPN and CDR2 SVGIG (reference sequence). The CDR3 sequence is CAWSVDREYEMAKFQETQYF. The CDR3, as DNA: TGTGCCTGGAGTGTAGACAGAGAATATGAAATGGCCAAATTTCAAGAGACCCAGTACTTC.